A selection of T cell receptor beta chains follows, all from one sample in a study of identical twins. MiXCR was run by TCRdb on the 5' RACE reads, yielding one entry per CDR3 protein. Here the sample spans hundreds of thousands of distinct CDR3 sequences, approximately 13% being singletons. This same sample was also taken into another study, of yellow fever vaccine responses in identical twins.

Material for sequencing was CD8+ T cells sorted from blood. The receptors were sampled from a woman between 18 and 29 years old in good health. Both conserved end residues are part of each CDR3. D genes are given only for firm matches. Only part of the rows carry a size: once, few, many, or a class if the clone is expanded.

j_gene,v_gene,abundance,d_gene,CDR3aa,CDR3nt
TRBJ2-3,TRBV28,few,.,CASSLGRAGTSTDTQYF,TGTGCCAGCAGTTTAGGACGGGCGGGAACTAGCACAGATACGCAGTATTTT
TRBJ2-7,TRBV24-1,.,TRBD2,CATSDGGTSGRYEQYF,TGTGCCACCAGTGATGGGGGGACTAGCGGGCGCTACGAGCAGTACTTC
TRBJ1-1,TRBV4-1,many,.,CASSLAIDPNTEAFF,TGCGCCAGCAGCCTGGCCATTGACCCGAACACTGAAGCTTTCTTT
TRBJ2-1,TRBV4-1,few,TRBD1,CASSHGQGWRNEQFF,TGCGCCAGCAGCCACGGACAGGGATGGCGTAATGAGCAGTTCTTC
TRBJ2-1,TRBV3-1,.,TRBD1,CASSSPRDRLYNEQFF,TGTGCCAGCAGCTCACCCCGGGACAGGCTCTACAATGAGCAGTTCTTC
TRBJ2-1,TRBV20-1,few,TRBD2,CSARAPGLAGYNEQFF,TGCAGTGCTAGAGCCCCGGGACTAGCGGGATACAATGAGCAGTTCTTC
TRBJ2-3,TRBV28,.,.,CASSFVTASTDTQYF,TGTGCCAGCAGTTTCGTGACCGCTAGCACAGATACGCAGTATTTT
TRBJ2-3,TRBV5-1,many,.,CASSYARLETTDTQYF,TGCGCCAGCAGCTACGCCCGACTAGAAACGACAGATACGCAGTATTTT
TRBJ2-5,TRBV2,.,.,CASSETADLGTQYF,TGTGCCAGCAGTGAAACGGCCGACCTCGGGACCCAGTACTTC
TRBJ2-3,TRBV10-2,few,.,CASSRGLADTQYF,TGCGCCAGCAGCAGGGGTTTGGCAGATACGCAGTATTTT
TRBJ1-5,TRBV7-8,.,.,CASSLEARGNGNQPQHF,TGTGCCAGCAGCTTAGAGGCAAGGGGAAACGGCAATCAGCCCCAGCATTTT
TRBJ2-5,TRBV10-3,few,.,CAISESNPGPEETQYF,TGTGCCATCAGTGAGTCTAACCCAGGGCCCGAAGAGACCCAGTACTTC
TRBJ1-5,TRBV27,.,.,CASSTLQGRDQPQHF,TGTGCCAGCAGTACCCTACAGGGCCGGGATCAGCCCCAGCATTTT
TRBJ2-7,TRBV12-3/TRBV12-4,.,TRBD1,CASRGQWHSYEQYF,TGTGCCAGCAGGGGACAGTGGCACTCCTACGAGCAGTACTTC
TRBJ2-5,TRBV4-1,many,TRBD2,CASSQEGLAEETQYF,TGCGCCAGCAGCCAAGAAGGACTAGCGGAAGAGACCCAGTACTTC
TRBJ2-4,TRBV11-2,many,.,CASSLGPLAKDIQYF,TGTGCCAGCAGCTTAGGTCCCCTAGCCAAGGACATTCAGTACTTC
TRBJ2-3,TRBV7-2,few,.,CASSLAFESSTDTQYF,TGTGCCAGCAGCTTAGCCTTTGAATCTAGCACAGATACGCAGTATTTT
TRBJ2-3,TRBV11-2,few,TRBD1,CASSLDRDRGITDTQYF,TGTGCCAGCAGCTTAGATAGGGACAGGGGAATAACAGATACGCAGTATTTT
TRBJ2-1,TRBV11-2,many,TRBD2,CASSPPGLAIPYNEQFF,TGTGCCAGCAGTCCCCCGGGACTAGCGATCCCCTACAATGAGCAGTTCTTC
TRBJ1-6,TRBV20-1,.,TRBD1,CSAFEGQNYNSPLHF,TGCAGTGCTTTCGAGGGACAGAACTATAATTCACCCCTCCACTTT
TRBJ2-7,TRBV2,.,.,CAIRSVYEQYF,TGTGCCATACGTTCAGTCTACGAGCAGTACTTC
TRBJ2-7,TRBV20-1,many,TRBD2,CSARDRTAGAIYEQYF,TGCAGTGCTAGAGATCGGACAGCGGGGGCGATCTACGAGCAGTACTTC
TRBJ1-1,TRBV29-1,many,.,CSVPKASHGTEAFF,TGCAGCGTCCCCAAGGCCAGCCATGGCACTGAAGCTTTCTTT
TRBJ2-1,TRBV20-1,.,.,CSAPSGFGEQFF,TGCAGTGCTCCCTCCGGGTTCGGTGAGCAGTTCTTC
TRBJ2-1,TRBV14,.,.,CASSLSPGVGANEQFF,TGTGCCAGCAGCCTCTCTCCGGGAGTGGGGGCCAATGAGCAGTTCTTC
TRBJ2-2,TRBV13,few,.,CASSLRGEGELFF,TGTGCCAGCAGCTTGCGAGGGGAAGGGGAGCTGTTTTTT
TRBJ2-3,TRBV7-9,.,.,CASSGTSSNADTQYF,TGTGCCAGCAGCGGAACTAGCTCCAACGCAGATACGCAGTATTTT
TRBJ1-4,TRBV7-9,.,.,CASSLPATNEKLFF,TGTGCCAGCAGCTTACCAGCAACTAATGAAAAACTGTTTTTT
TRBJ2-1,TRBV4-1,many,.,CASSPTTAYNEQFF,TGCGCCAGCAGCCCCACTACCGCCTACAATGAGCAGTTCTTC
TRBJ1-4,TRBV12-5,few,TRBD1,CASSPRGQINEKLFF,TGTGCAAGTAGCCCCAGGGGGCAGATTAATGAAAAACTGTTTTTT
TRBJ1-1,TRBV9,few,TRBD1,CASSVSTGRNTEAFF,TGTGCCAGCAGCGTCTCGACAGGGAGGAACACTGAAGCTTTCTTT
TRBJ2-3,TRBV7-6,few,.,CASSLEAFRDTQYF,TGTGCCAGCAGCTTAGAGGCCTTTAGAGATACGCAGTATTTT
TRBJ2-1,TRBV11-3,.,.,CASSPRDSHNDQFF,TGTGCCAGCAGCCCCCGGGACTCCCACAATGATCAGTTCTTC
TRBJ1-3,TRBV10-3,many,.,CAISNTQGRDTIYF,TGTGCCATCAGTAATACACAGGGAAGGGACACCATATATTTT
TRBJ2-5,TRBV27,.,.,CASGGLQETQYF,TGTGCCAGCGGCGGGCTCCAAGAGACCCAGTACTTC
TRBJ2-1,TRBV12-3/TRBV12-4,.,.,CASSFSLAEQFF,TGTGCCAGCAGTTTTTCCCTAGCGGAGCAGTTCTTC
TRBJ1-4,TRBV3-1,.,.,CASSQEGGQRNEKLFF,TGTGCCAGCAGCCAAGAAGGAGGGCAGCGGAATGAAAAACTGTTTTTT
TRBJ2-2,TRBV11-1,.,TRBD2,CASSHSTGTSGITYTGELFF,TGTGCCAGCAGCCATAGTACCGGGACTAGCGGGATCACTTACACCGGGGAGCTGTTTTTT
TRBJ2-5,TRBV4-2,few,.,CASSQEQGPPQETQYF,TGTGCCAGCAGCCAAGAACAGGGCCCCCCCCAAGAGACCCAGTACTTC
TRBJ2-1,TRBV28,few,TRBD2,CASSSPRGGGHNEQFF,TGTGCCAGCAGTTCCCCTCGGGGCGGGGGGCACAATGAGCAGTTCTTC
TRBJ2-7,TRBV3-1,.,.,CASSQIESSYEQYF,TGTGCCAGCAGCCAAATCGAGAGCTCCTACGAGCAGTACTTC
TRBJ2-7,TRBV12-3/TRBV12-4,.,.,CASSRQVREQYF,TGTGCCAGCAGCCGACAGGTCCGAGAGCAGTACTTC
TRBJ2-2,TRBV7-9,.,.,CASSLTYTGELFF,TGTGCCAGCAGCTTAACCTACACCGGGGAGCTGTTTTTT
TRBJ2-7,TRBV10-2,few,.,CASSESGRSSYEQYF,TGCGCCAGCAGTGAGTCTGGCAGGAGCTCCTACGAGCAGTACTTC
TRBJ2-1,TRBV10-3,few,.,CAMTSYHNEQFF,TGTGCCATGACTAGTTATCACAATGAGCAGTTCTTC
TRBJ2-5,TRBV12-3/TRBV12-4,few,TRBD2,CASSLAPAGGKETQYF,TGTGCCAGCAGTTTAGCCCCCGCGGGGGGGAAAGAGACCCAGTACTTC
TRBJ2-3,TRBV13,few,TRBD2,CASSLRTSGRDEDTQYF,TGTGCCAGCAGCTTACGGACTAGCGGGAGGGACGAAGATACGCAGTATTTT
TRBJ2-1,TRBV27,.,TRBD2,CASTLLAELQKGYNEQFF,TGTGCCAGCACCCTACTAGCGGAACTACAAAAAGGCTACAATGAGCAGTTCTTC
TRBJ2-3,TRBV4-2,many,.,CASSQDGGSGGDTQYF,TGTGCCAGCAGCCAAGATGGGGGGAGCGGCGGGGATACGCAGTATTTT
TRBJ1-3,TRBV4-1,few,TRBD1,CASSQSQGISGNTIYF,TGCGCCAGCAGCCAGTCACAGGGGATCTCTGGAAACACCATATATTTT
TRBJ2-2,TRBV5-5,many,.,CASSVTETTGELFF,TGTGCCAGCAGCGTGACAGAGACCACCGGGGAGCTGTTTTTT
TRBJ2-3,TRBV24-1,.,TRBD2,CATSDAISGSITDTQYF,TGTGCCACCAGTGACGCCATTAGCGGGAGCATAACAGATACGCAGTATTTT